This TCR beta chain was recovered during a study of blood T cell repertoires in COVID-19. The CDR3 extends over 15 amino acids. Trimming at V came to 2 bases and at J to 13 bases, leaving 14 bases not matched to a gene. CDR1 and CDR2 from the germline V gene are SGHTA and FQGNSA. TCRdb keeps only in-frame clones here, not all; method: immunoSEQ multiplex PCR. In the table there are approximately 280,000 clones, approximately 90% of which are singletons. This receptor was obtained from a man aged 40-49 years with acute or convalescent COVID-19. Sequenced input: peripheral blood. V usage is TRBV7-2 and J usage is TRBJ1-2, with TRBD1 matching 9 bases. In nucleotides, the CDR3 is TGTGCCAGCAGCTTACAAACACCGGGACAGGGTCCAGGCACCTTC. Protein sequence: CASSLQTPGQGPGTF.